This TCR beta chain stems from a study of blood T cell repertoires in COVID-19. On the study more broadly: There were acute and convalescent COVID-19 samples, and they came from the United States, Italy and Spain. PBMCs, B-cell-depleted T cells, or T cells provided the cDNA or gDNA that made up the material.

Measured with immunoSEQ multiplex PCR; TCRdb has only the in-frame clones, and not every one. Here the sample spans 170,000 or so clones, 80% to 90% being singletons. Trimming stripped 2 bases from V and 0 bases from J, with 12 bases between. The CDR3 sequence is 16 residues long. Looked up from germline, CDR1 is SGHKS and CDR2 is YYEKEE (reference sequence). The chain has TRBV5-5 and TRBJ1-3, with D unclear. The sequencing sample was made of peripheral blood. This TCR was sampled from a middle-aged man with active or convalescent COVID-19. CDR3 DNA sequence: TGTGCCAGCAGCTTAGTGAGCACAGCCTCTGGAAACACCATATATTTT. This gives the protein CASSLVSTASGNTIYF.